Listed below are T cell receptor beta chains from one sample, sequenced in a study of blood T cell repertoires in COVID-19. The repertoire was sequenced with immunoSEQ multiplex PCR; TCRdb's copy has only in-frame clones and lacks some. The sample contains about 130,000 clones, about four fifths of which appear only once. The specimen was peripheral blood. The receptors shown here come from a woman of 80 years or more with acute or convalescent COVID-19. Each CDR3 is given with its conserved first and last residue. Each record gives: D gene, V gene, J gene, clone size, CDR3 DNA, CDR3 protein. D genes are given only for firm matches. The size field is filled for only some rows; it gives once, few, many or a size class.

-	TRBV19	TRBJ2-7	-	TGTGCCACTAGCAGGGCGGTCTCCTACGAGCAGTACTTC	CATSRAVSYEQYF
-	TRBV5-4	TRBJ1-6	-	TGTGCCAGCAGCATCCGGGAGTATAATTCACCCCTCCACTTT	CASSIREYNSPLHF
TRBD1	TRBV6-1	TRBJ1-1	-	TGTGCCAGCAGTGATTCTTTAAGGGGGACAGGGGGCTCCACTGAAGCTTTCTTT	CASSDSLRGTGGSTEAFF
TRBD2	TRBV5-1	TRBJ2-1	once	TGCGCCAGCAGCTCCAGCGGGGGGGCCTCTTACAATGAGCAGTTCTTC	CASSSSGGASYNEQFF
-	TRBV18	TRBJ1-3	-	TGTGCCAGCTCACCACCGACGGGTTCGAGCTCTGGAAACACCATATATTTT	CASSPPTGSSSGNTIYF
TRBD1	TRBV7-2	TRBJ1-2	-	TGTGCCAGCAGCCCCCGGGACAGGTCCTATGGCTACACCTTC	CASSPRDRSYGYTF
-	TRBV9	TRBJ2-7	-	TGTGCCAGCAGCCCCCCCGCGGGATACGAGCAGTACTTC	CASSPPAGYEQYF
-	TRBV30	TRBJ1-2	-	TGTGCCTGGAGTGTAAAGTTGGGCGGCTACACCTTC	CAWSVKLGGYTF
-	TRBV5-6	TRBJ2-5	-	TGTGCCAGCAGCTTGTCAGGGAGGGAGACCCAGTACTTC	CASSLSGRETQYF
-	TRBV7-9	TRBJ1-1	-	TGTGCCAGCAGCTTGGGCGACAACACTGAAGCTTTCTTT	CASSLGDNTEAFF
TRBD1	TRBV30	TRBJ1-1	-	TGTGCCTGGAGAGACAGGGTAGAAGCTTTCTTT	CAWRDRVEAFF
-	TRBV6-2/TRBV6-3	TRBJ2-1	-	TGTGCCAGCAGCGACTGGGACAACTACTACAATGAGCAGTTCTTC	CASSDWDNYYNEQFF
-	TRBV4-1	TRBJ1-6	few	TGCGCCAGCAGCCAAGAAGCCCCGGAGAACTATAATTCACCCCTCCACTTT	CASSQEAPENYNSPLHF
TRBD1	TRBV7-9	TRBJ2-7	once	TGTGCCAGCAGCTTCAAGGACAGGGACGAACAGTACTTC	CASSFKDRDEQYF
-	TRBV19	TRBJ1-6	-	TGTGCCAGTAGTATAAGGACAGCAAATAATTCACCCCTCCACTTT	CASSIRTANNSPLHF
TRBD1	TRBV19	TRBJ1-2	-	TGTGCCAGTAGTATGGCAGGGGGAGGCTACACCTTC	CASSMAGGGYTF
-	TRBV11-3	TRBJ2-1	once	TGTGCCAGCAGCGCGCAGCGCGACAATGAGCAGTTCTTC	CASSAQRDNEQFF
TRBD1	TRBV4-2	TRBJ1-1	-	TGTGCCAGCAGCGCTTGGACAGGGGGTATGAACACTGAAGCTTTCTTT	CASSAWTGGMNTEAFF
-	TRBV9	TRBJ1-2	-	TGTGCCAGCAGCGCAGCTGGTTCAGGGCCTTGGGGCTACACCTTC	CASSAAGSGPWGYTF
-	TRBV6-5	TRBJ1-4	-	TGTGCCAGCAGCTACGAGAGAACTAATGAAAAACTGTTTTTT	CASSYERTNEKLFF
TRBD1	TRBV7-2	TRBJ1-2	once	TGTGCCAGCAGCCCCCTTCGACAGGGGGGTGGCTATGGCTACACCTTC	CASSPLRQGGGYGYTF
TRBD1	TRBV9	TRBJ2-1	-	TGTGCCAGCAGCATGACAGGGGGCGCTCGGAATGAGCAGTTCTTC	CASSMTGGARNEQFF
TRBD1	TRBV3-1/TRBV3-2	TRBJ2-6	-	TGTGCCAGCAGCCAGAGGACAGGGGGCTCTGGGGCCAACGTCCTGACTTTC	CASSQRTGGSGANVLTF
TRBD1	TRBV29-1	TRBJ2-4	-	TGCAGCGTGGTGCCAGGGGCAGGGGGCATTCAGTACTTC	CSVVPGAGGIQYF
TRBD2	TRBV11-3	TRBJ2-1	-	TGTGCCAGCAGCCCGGGAGGTATAAGGGCCAATGAGCAGTTCTTC	CASSPGGIRANEQFF